This passage covers 21 T cell receptor beta chains from one sample sequenced in a study of identical twins. TCRdb ran MiXCR on the 5' RACE reads and lists one entry per CDR3 protein. Counted here are some 260,000 distinct CDR3 sequences, roughly 13% occurring once; the ten biggest clones make up about 9%. Material for sequencing was memory (CD45RO+) T cells sorted from blood. These TCRs come from a woman aged 18-29 years in good health.

This clonotype was picked up a small number of times. This chain uses TRBV7-8 with TRBJ2-7; 8 bases map to TRBD1. CDR1 is SGHVS and CDR2 is FQNEAQ in the germline V gene. With V trimmed by 3 bases and J by 2 bases, 9 bases remained unmatched. The length of the CDR3 is 16 residues. The CDR3 region is CASSLESSGGPYEQYF. The DNA for the CDR3 is TGTGCCAGCAGCTTGGAAAGCTCAGGGGGCCCCTACGAGCAGTACTTC.

Written as DNA, the CDR3 is TGTGCCAGCAGGAGAGGGCGCCTTGTGAACACTGAAGCTTTCTTT. Amino acids: CASRRGRLVNTEAFF. V usage is TRBV6-1 and J usage is TRBJ1-1; D is uncertain. Trimming cost V 6 bases and J 0 bases, with 14 bases left between them. Germline CDR1 is MNHNS and CDR2 is SASEGT. This CDR3 region has 15 residues.

This clonotype has just a few counts. V gene TRBV7-2 combines with J gene TRBJ2-5; 9 bases align to TRBD2. Germline V gene sequence: CDR1 SGHTA, CDR2 FQGNSA. V gave up 2 bases and J gave up 4 bases; unmatched junction bases: 5. There are 15 residues in the CDR3. CDR3 region: CASSLMSGGRETQYF. The CDR3 DNA is TGTGCCAGCAGCTTAATGAGCGGGGGGCGAGAGACCCAGTACTTC.

CDR3 sequence: CASSWENSYNEQFF. CDR3 coding DNA: TGCGCCAGCAGCTGGGAGAACTCCTACAATGAGCAGTTCTTC. This rearrangement joins TRBV5-1 to TRBJ2-1; possible D gene TRBD2, 5 bases. The germline V gene encodes CDR1 SGHRS and CDR2 YFSETQ. Deletions cut 3 bases from V and 0 bases from J, with 7 bases between. The CDR3 has 14 amino acids.

This clonotype was detected ten times or more. The chain is built from TRBV12-3 or TRBV12-4 and TRBJ2-3; 9 bases fit TRBD1. The CDR3 is 16 amino acids. V gave up 4 bases and J gave up 1 base; unmatched junction bases: 6. The CDR3 sequence: CASSWTGALGTDTQYF. The CDR3 DNA sequence: TGTGCCAGCAGTTGGACAGGGGCTCTCGGCACAGATACGCAGTATTTT.

This chain uses TRBV10-2 with TRBJ2-3; D remains ambiguous. Germline CDR1 and CDR2: WSHSY and SAAADI. The V end lost 3 bases, the J end lost 5 bases, and 9 bases lay between the germline ends. The CDR3 extends over 13 amino acids. The CDR3 is CASSDRSVDTQYF. CDR3 sequence (DNA): TGCGCCAGCAGTGATCGTTCCGTAGATACGCAGTATTTT.

Only a few counts were recorded for this clonotype. The chain uses TRBV10-3 and TRBJ1-3, with 7 bases fitting TRBD1. Trimming removed 6 bases from V and 2 bases from J; junction bases left unmatched: 7. CDR1 is ENHRY and CDR2 is SYGVKD in the germline V gene. CDR3 length: 15 residues. For the CDR3, the DNA is TGTGCCATCAGCCAACAGGGGAGGACTGGAAACACCATATATTTT. The encoded protein is CAISQQGRTGNTIYF.

In this sample, this clonotype turned up a few times. The chain joins TRBV7-2 to TRBJ1-1; 7 bases align to TRBD1. V trimming: 6 bases; J trimming: 1 base; junction bases outside the gene matches: 5. The CDR3 is 14 residues long. Germline V gives CDR1 SGHTA, CDR2 FQGNSA. In DNA, the CDR3 is TGTGCCAGCAGGGCGGGACAGACGAACACTGAAGCTTTCTTT. Amino acid sequence: CASRAGQTNTEAFF.

This clonotype was counted a few times. This sequence joins TRBV4-3 and TRBJ2-1; tentatively, D is TRBD1 or TRBD2 (7 bases each). This CDR3 contains 16 residues. Between the trimmed V and J ends, which lost 0 bases and 4 bases, there was a span of 13 bases. Germline CDR1 LGHNA, CDR2 YSLEER. This CDR3 reads CASSQDGEGAYNEQFF. CDR3 nucleotide sequence: TGCGCCAGCAGCCAAGATGGGGAGGGGGCATACAATGAGCAGTTCTTC.

This rearrangement joins TRBV6-5 to TRBJ2-6, with D possibly TRBD2 on 5 matching bases. V was shortened by 0 bases and J by 0 bases, with 12 bases between the two germline ends. CDR3 size: 18 residues. Germline lookup yields CDR1 MNHEY and CDR2 SVGAGI. DNA of the CDR3: TGTGCCAGCAGTTACTCGGGAGTCGCCTTCTCTGGGGCCAACGTCCTGACTTTC. Translated: CASSYSGVAFSGANVLTF.

This clonotype was seen repeatedly, ten times or more. The chain links TRBV9 to TRBJ2-3; 9 bases fit TRBD2. This CDR3 is built from 15 residues. The junction had 7 bases not matched to a gene; V was cut back by 3 bases and J by 5 bases. CDR1 and CDR2 from the germline V gene are SGDLS and YYNGEE. The CDR3 DNA follows: TGTGCCAGCAGCGAAGGGACTAGCTCTCTAGATACGCAGTATTTT. Protein: CASSEGTSSLDTQYF.

This clonotype was counted between two and nine times. J is TRBJ1-5 and V is TRBV4-1; TRBD1 matches 7 bases. In germline, CDR1 is MGHRA, CDR2 YSYEKL. Trimming cost V 4 bases and J 3 bases; bases outside gene matches: 3. The CDR3 contains 14 residues. As DNA, the CDR3 is TGCGCCAGCAGCCTTCAGGGGGACAATCAGCCCCAGCATTTT. Translating gives CASSLQGDNQPQHF.

This clonotype has at least ten counts. V and J are TRBV5-6 and TRBJ2-1; no firm D call. CDR3 length: 11 amino acids. Deletions cut 1 base from V and 10 bases from J, with 6 bases between. The germline V gene has CDR1 SGHDT and CDR2 YYEEEE. In DNA form, the CDR3 reads TGTGCCAGCAGCTTGTTGGGGGAGCAGTTCTTC. As protein: CASSLLGEQFF. The whole variable domain, remainder taken from reference TRBV5-6 and TRBJ2-1, is DAGVTQSPTHLIKTRGQQVTLRCSPKSGHDTVSWYQQALGQGPQFIFQYYEEEERQRGNFPDRFSGHQFPNYSSELNVNALLLGDSALYLCASSLLGEQFFGPGTRLTVL.

The rearrangement uses TRBV7-6 and TRBJ2-3; 8 bases align to TRBD2. CDR1 is SGHVS and CDR2 is FNYEAQ in the germline V gene. This CDR3 contains 15 residues. The V segment lost 10 bases and the J segment 1 base; nucleotides outside the gene matches: 10. The CDR3 is CATASNGRGTDTQYF. The CDR3 region has the DNA TGTGCCACGGCCTCAAACGGGAGGGGCACAGATACGCAGTATTTT. Drawing the rest from reference TRBV7-6 and TRBJ2-3, the complete variable domain is GAGVSQSPRYKVTKRGQDVALRCDPISGHVSLYWYRQALGQGPEFLTYFNYEAQQDKSGLPNDRFSAERPEGSISTLTIQRTEQRDSAMYRCATASNGRGTDTQYFGPGTRLTVL.

The V and J genes are TRBV2 and TRBJ2-1, with D perhaps matching TRBD2 (6 bases). V was pared by 5 bases and J by 7 bases, with 12 bases between. This CDR3 contains 13 residues. Germline assignment: CDR1 SNHLY and CDR2 FYNNEI. The CDR3 spells CASSQNRGNEQFF. CDR3 nucleotide sequence: TGTGCCAGCAGTCAGAATCGGGGGAATGAGCAGTTCTTC.

This clonotype was seen at least ten times. This chain uses TRBV12-3 or TRBV12-4 with TRBJ1-5; D gene ambiguous. Trimming took 3 bases from V and 4 from J, leaving 7 bases between them. The CDR3 contains 13 residues. CDR3 loop: CASSLQVNQPQHF. CDR3 sequence (DNA): TGTGCCAGCAGTTTGCAGGTTAATCAGCCCCAGCATTTT.

V usage is TRBV19 and J usage is TRBJ2-1; 7 positions agree with TRBD2. The CDR3 is 18 residues long. CDR1 LNHDA and CDR2 SQIVND come from the germline V gene (reference sequence). The V segment lost 0 bases and the J segment 4 bases; nucleotides outside the gene matches: 12. In nucleotides, the CDR3 is TGTGCCAGTAGTATAGATCTACGATCGGCGGGAGCGTACAATGAGCAGTTCTTC. Translation gives CASSIDLRSAGAYNEQFF.

Concerning this clonotype: One end of the junction does not line up with germline, which may come from a read error. The chain's CDR3 is CASSLSRGSEQFF. The DNA of the CDR3 is TGTGCTAGCAGCTTATCCCGGGGGAGTGAGCAGTTCTTC. This chain connects TRBV7-7 to TRBJ2-1; D possibly corresponds to TRBD2 (6 bases). This CDR3 is built from 13 residues. CDR1 and CDR2 (germline): SSHAT, FNYEAQ (reference sequence).

This clonotype appeared a few times. The chain joins TRBV2 to TRBJ1-2; possible D gene TRBD1, 6 bases. The CDR3 contains 13 residues. V was trimmed by 3 bases and J by 8 bases, leaving 13 bases between them. CDR1 SNHLY and CDR2 FYNNEI come from the germline V gene. In DNA form, the CDR3 reads TGTGCCAGCAGTGATGTTGGGGGCAGAGGCTACACCTTC. The encoded protein is CASSDVGGRGYTF.

The rearrangement joins TRBV7-3 to TRBJ2-5; TRBD2 matches 8 bases. CDR3 length: 16 amino acids. Germline V CDR1 and CDR2: SGHTA, FQGTGA. V lost 1 base to trimming and J lost 2 bases; unmatched junction nucleotides: 6. CDR3 amino acids: CASSLIGGGKQETQYF. In DNA, the CDR3 is TGTGCCAGCAGCTTAATAGGCGGGGGGAAACAAGAGACCCAGTACTTC. Variable domain in full (rest from reference TRBV7-3 and TRBJ2-5): GAGVSQTPSNKVTEKGKYVELRCDPISGHTALYWYRQSLGQGPEFLIYFQGTGAADDSGLPNDRFFAVRPEGSVSTLKIQRTERGDSAVYLCASSLIGGGKQETQYFGPGTRLLVL.

This chain uses TRBV5-4 with TRBJ2-4; D unresolved. Trimming shortened V by 1 base and J by 15 bases, and 23 bases separated the two germline ends. The CDR3 has 15 amino acids. The germline V gene encodes CDR1 SGHNT and CDR2 YYREEE (reference sequence). CDR3 protein: CASSLPGSRDGSLYF. The CDR3 nucleotides are TGTGCCAGCAGCTTGCCAGGATCACGAGACGGATCACTGTACTTC.